The 24 T cell receptor beta chains below were found in one sample sequenced in a study of CD8 T cells in Susac syndrome. Reverse transcription of 0.5 to 1 ug RNA was performed with random hexamers. MiXCR, run by TCRdb on the immunoSEQ multiplex PCR reads, gives a single entry per CDR3 protein. The data hold about 210,000 distinct CDR3 sequences, with approximately 95% observed a single time. The sequencing sample was made of CD4+ T cells from PBMCs. These receptors came from a human donor with multiple sclerosis.

The J gene is TRBJ1-4, the V gene TRBV6-5; D is uncertain. The V gene's germline CDR1 is MNHEY and CDR2 SVGAGI. CDR3 size: 14 residues. V was clipped by 10 bases and J by 5 bases, with 17 bases between them. CDR3 in amino acids: CATRREGANEKLFF. In DNA form, the CDR3 reads TGTGCCACCCGGAGGGAAGGAGCGAATGAAAAACTGTTTTTT.

The chain is built from TRBV10-3 and TRBJ2-1; TRBD1 agrees at 8 bases. Germline CDR1 and CDR2: ENHRY and SYGVKD. This CDR3 contains 14 residues. The J segment lost 7 bases and the V segment lost 0 bases, leaving 2 bases of the junction unmatched. The CDR3 bases are TGTGCCATCAGTGAGTCGGGACAGGCTAATGAGCAGTTCTTC. Its protein product is CAISESGQANEQFF.

This chain connects TRBV11-2 to TRBJ2-3; TRBD1 might be the D (5 bases). Germline CDR1 and CDR2: SGHAT and FQNNGV. V gave up 10 bases and J gave up 1 base, with 18 bases separating them. The CDR3 sequence is 15 residues long. CDR3 coding DNA: TGTGCCACTGCCGGGTGGGGCCAGGGCACAGATACGCAGTATTTT. It specifies CATAGWGQGTDTQYF.

The chain combines TRBV4-1 with TRBJ2-7; 7 bases are shared with TRBD1. V shed 3 bases and J 3 bases; nucleotides not matched to a gene: 8. Germline lookup yields CDR1 MGHRA and CDR2 YSYEKL. This CDR3 has 15 amino acids. The CDR3: CASSHMAGGHYEQYF. The CDR3 nucleotides are TGCGCCAGCAGCCACATGGCAGGGGGTCACTACGAGCAGTACTTC.

The chain links TRBV12-3 or TRBV12-4 to TRBJ1-2; 7 nucleotides agree with TRBD1. V dropped 5 bases and J dropped 4; count of bases not matched to a gene: 16. The CDR3 runs to 17 residues. The CDR3 loop is CASSLLREGASGYGYTF. CDR3 DNA sequence: TGTGCCAGCAGTCTGCTAAGGGAGGGGGCGTCGGGCTATGGCTACACCTTC.

The J gene is TRBJ1-6, the V gene TRBV5-1; D is unclear. Trimming took off 0 bases at V and 10 bases at J, with 8 bases between the two ends. Per germline, CDR1 SGHRS and CDR2 YFSETQ. CDR3 length equals 13 residues. The CDR3 protein is CASSLGSASPLHF. The CDR3 DNA reads TGCGCCAGCAGCTTGGGTAGCGCATCACCCCTCCACTTT. Full variable domain (outside the CDR3, taken from reference TRBV5-1 and TRBJ1-6): KAGVTQTPRYLIKTRGQQVTLSCSPISGHRSVSWYQQTPGQGLQFLFEYFSETQRNKGNFPGRFSGRQFSNSRSEMNVSTLELGDSALYLCASSLGSASPLHFGNGTRLTVT.

This clonotype was detected once. The chain links TRBV20-1 to TRBJ1-2, with a tentative D call TRBD1 (5 bases). The V end lost 6 bases, the J end lost 3 bases, and 17 bases lay between the germline ends. Germline V gives CDR1 DFQATT, CDR2 SNEGSKA (reference sequence). This CDR3 comprises 14 residues. Here the CDR3 reads CSAQKAFRDYGYTF. DNA of the CDR3: TGCAGTGCCCAGAAAGCGTTCAGGGACTATGGCTACACCTTC.

V usage is TRBV30 and J usage is TRBJ1-2; no clear D. The CDR3 has 13 amino acids. Germline assignment: CDR1 GTSNPN and CDR2 SVGIG (reference sequence). V was shortened by 2 bases and J by 4 bases, with 11 bases between the two germline ends. CDR3 in DNA: TGTGCCTGGAGTACCGGCCGGGGCTATGGCTACACCTTC. Translating gives CAWSTGRGYGYTF.

The chain recombines TRBV7-2 with TRBJ2-3; D perhaps matches TRBD2 (5 bases). Germline lookup yields CDR1 SGHTA and CDR2 FQGNSA. This CDR3 comprises 16 residues. V lost 0 bases, J lost 0 bases, and 10 bases lay in between. This chain's CDR3 is CASSLAPRGSTDTQYF. CDR3 bases: TGTGCCAGCAGCTTAGCGCCTCGGGGTAGCACAGATACGCAGTATTTT.

The rearrangement links TRBV20-1 to TRBJ1-6, with TRBD1 matching over 7 bases. The CDR3 has 16 amino acids. Germline values: CDR1 DFQATT, CDR2 SNEGSKA (reference sequence). With V trimmed by 0 bases and J by 7 bases, 9 bases remained unmatched. CDR3 nucleotide sequence: TGCAGTGCTAGAGAAGAGGGGGCAGGATGGAATTCACCCCTCCACTTT. Its protein is CSAREEGAGWNSPLHF.

This clonotype was detected only a few times. The chain joins TRBV9 to TRBJ1-1; the D gene is possibly TRBD1 (5 bases). Germline values: CDR1 SGDLS, CDR2 YYNGEE. The CDR3 consists of 13 residues. Between the trimmed V and J ends, which lost 4 bases and 1 base, there was a span of 8 bases. CDR3 sequence reads: CASSSTANTEAFF. CDR3 coding DNA: TGTGCCAGCAGCTCGACAGCGAACACTGAAGCTTTCTTT.

The chain carries TRBV30 and TRBJ1-4, with D tentatively TRBD1 (5 bases). V shed 2 bases and J shed 7 bases, with 17 bases lying between them. The CDR3 is 15 amino acids. Germline assignment: CDR1 GTSNPN and CDR2 SVGIG (reference sequence). The CDR3 is CAWSYAGTWSEKLFF. The CDR3 DNA follows: TGTGCCTGGAGTTATGCCGGGACTTGGTCTGAAAAACTGTTTTTT. Together with reference TRBV30 and TRBJ1-4, the CDR3 gives the full variable domain: SQTIHQWPATLVQPVGSPLSLECTVEGTSNPNLYWYRQAAGRGLQLLFYSVGIGQISSEVPQNLSASRPQDRQFILSSKKLLLSDSGFYLCAWSYAGTWSEKLFFGSGTQLSVL.

V gene TRBV30 combines with J gene TRBJ1-3; no clear D. V was trimmed by 6 bases and J by 0 bases, leaving 21 bases between them. Germline V gene data show CDR1 as GTSNPN and CDR2 as SVGIG (reference sequence). This CDR3 has 17 amino acids. The CDR3, as DNA: TGTGCCTGCCACCCAGGCAGGATGGAGAGCTCTGGAAACACCATATATTTT. Its protein product is CACHPGRMESSGNTIYF.

The rearrangement joins TRBV3-1 to TRBJ1-1; possible D gene TRBD1, 5 bases. V was clipped by 4 bases and J by 4 bases, with 13 bases between them. Germline CDR1 is LGHDT and CDR2 is YNNKEL (reference sequence). The CDR3 length is 14 residues. The DNA of the CDR3 is TGTGCCAGCAGCCGGCCCAGGGCGGGCACTGAAGCTTTCTTT. Protein: CASSRPRAGTEAFF.

The gene calls are TRBV19 and TRBJ1-2; TRBD1 agrees at 7 bases. The CDR3 contains 14 residues. V lost 6 bases, J lost 1 base, and 5 bases stayed unmatched. CDR1 LNHDA and CDR2 SQIVND come from the germline V gene (reference sequence). CDR3 sequence: CASRPGGHNYGYTF. The CDR3 coding sequence is TGTGCCAGTAGGCCAGGGGGGCATAACTATGGCTACACCTTC.

The genes are TRBV27 and TRBJ1-1, with D tentatively TRBD1 (6 bases). CDR1 and CDR2 from the germline V gene are MNHEY and SMNVEV (reference sequence). With 4 bases removed from V and 4 bases from J, the gap between germline ends came to 13 bases. CDR3 length: 14 amino acids. The chain's CDR3 is CASSWAGDFTEAFF. Written as DNA, the CDR3 is TGTGCCAGCAGTTGGGCAGGGGATTTCACTGAAGCTTTCTTT.

The chain carries TRBV20-1 and TRBJ2-5; D might be TRBD2 (6 bases). Germline values: CDR1 DFQATT, CDR2 SNEGSKA (reference sequence). The CDR3 runs 13 residues. Trimming shortened V by 6 bases and J by 2 bases, and 13 bases separated the two germline ends. The CDR3 sequence is CSAISGLQETQYF. The CDR3 nucleotides are TGCAGTGCCATCTCGGGACTTCAAGAGACCCAGTACTTC.

In this sample, this clonotype turned up a few times. The chain has TRBV3-1 and TRBJ1-1; TRBD1 agrees at 11 bases. This CDR3 is built from 14 residues. Germline CDR1 is LGHDT and CDR2 is YNNKEL (reference sequence). V was clipped by 4 bases and J by 5 bases; unmatched bases: 3. CDR3 nucleotide sequence: TGTGCCAGCAGCCTCGGACAGGGGGCTACTGAAGCTTTCTTT. It is translated as CASSLGQGATEAFF.

The chain combines TRBV20-1 with TRBJ2-1, with TRBD1 matching over 9 bases. V dropped 5 bases and J dropped 1; count of bases not matched to a gene: 3. The CDR3 consists of 14 residues. Germline loops: CDR1 DFQATT, CDR2 SNEGSKA (reference sequence). This CDR3 is CSASQGASYNEQFF. CDR3 coding DNA: TGCAGTGCTTCACAGGGGGCGTCCTACAATGAGCAGTTCTTC.

This clonotype has just one count. The rearrangement joins TRBV3-1 to TRBJ2-1; 8 bases are shared with TRBD1. Germline assignment: CDR1 LGHDT and CDR2 YNNKEL (reference sequence). This CDR3 spans 14 amino acids. The V and J ends lost 6 bases and 4 bases, in that order; junction bases with no gene match: 5. In nucleotides, the CDR3 is TGTGCCAGCAGTCGGACAGGGCAATACAATGAGCAGTTCTTC. Its translation is CASSRTGQYNEQFF.

The CDR3 nucleotides read TGCAGCGTCGTCCCCGGGACAGGGTCCTACGAGCAGTACTTC. This gives the protein CSVVPGTGSYEQYF. V is TRBV29-1 and J is TRBJ2-7, with 9 bases identical to TRBD1. Germline CDR1 and CDR2: SQVTM and ANQGSEA. The CDR3 has 14 amino acids. The ends lost 6 bases at V and 1 base at J; junction bases unmatched: 7.

This clonotype was detected only once. The chain carries TRBV6-1 and TRBJ1-1, with D possibly being TRBD1 (5 bases). This CDR3 has 13 residues. Looked up from germline, CDR1 is MNHNS and CDR2 is SASEGT. The V end was cut by 3 bases, the J end by 5 bases, with 10 bases between. Written as DNA, the CDR3 is TGTGCCAGCAGTGACAGGGTGGAAACTGAAGCTTTCTTT. Protein sequence: CASSDRVETEAFF.

V and J are TRBV25-1 and TRBJ1-2; D possibly corresponds to TRBD1 (6 bases). Deletions cut 3 bases from V and 10 bases from J, with 9 bases between. The CDR3 length is 11 residues. The germline gives CDR1 MGHDK, CDR2 SYGVNS. The CDR3 nucleotides are TGTGCCAGCAGTGAGCGACAGGCCTACACCTTC. This encodes CASSERQAYTF.

This sequence joins TRBV18 and TRBJ2-1, with unresolved D. The V end lost 0 bases, the J end lost 1 base, and 7 bases lay between the germline ends. Germline lookup yields CDR1 KGHSH and CDR2 LQKENI. The CDR3 loop spans 15 amino acids. This CDR3 is CASSPPGKSYNEQFF. The CDR3 bases are TGTGCCAGCTCACCACCAGGGAAGTCCTACAATGAGCAGTTCTTC.